The 25 T cell receptor beta chains reported below all come from one sample, sequenced in a study of blood T cell repertoires in COVID-19. Profiling relied on immunoSEQ multiplex PCR, and the TCRdb table lists in-frame clones only, not all of them. The sample consists of 300,000 to 450,000 clones, around 87% of them appearing once. The sequenced sample was peripheral blood. Receptors were obtained from a woman aged 25 to 45 with COVID-19, enrolled during active disease.

The chain uses TRBV15 and TRBJ2-1; 9 nucleotides match TRBD2. With 0 bases clipped from V and 6 bases from J, the junction kept 0 bases outside the gene matches. The CDR3 runs to 14 residues. CDR1 and CDR2 from the germline V gene are LNHNV and YYDKDF (reference sequence). CDR3 bases: TGTGCCACCAGCAGAGAGACTAGCGGCAATGAGCAGTTCTTC. Protein product: CATSRETSGNEQFF.

The rearrangement joins TRBV9 to TRBJ1-5, with no clear D. V gave up 3 bases and J gave up 0 bases, with 4 bases separating them. The CDR3 has 13 residues. The V gene's germline CDR1 is SGDLS and CDR2 YYNGEE. The CDR3 nucleotides read TGTGCCAGCAGCGGACTTAGCAATCAGCCCCAGCATTTT. It yields the protein CASSGLSNQPQHF.

In its sample, this clone was seen once. The chain combines TRBV5-1 with TRBJ2-6; D unresolved. Trimming removed 5 bases at V and 2 bases at J, with 11 bases between. The germline gives CDR1 SGHRS, CDR2 YFSETQ. The CDR3 is 15 residues long. The CDR3 loop is CASRREVPGANVLTF. The CDR3 nucleotides are TGCGCCAGCAGGCGCGAAGTACCTGGGGCCAACGTCCTGACTTTC.

The rearrangement links TRBV11-2 to TRBJ2-7, with 10 bases identical to TRBD2. The CDR3 sequence is 14 residues long. Germline CDR1 SGHAT, CDR2 FQNNGV. V lost 5 bases and J lost 2; bases outside the gene matches: 3. The CDR3 nucleotides are TGTGCCAGCAGCGAGAGCGGGAGGGCCTACGAGCAGTACTTC. Its protein is CASSESGRAYEQYF.

The count of this clone is one. The chain uses TRBV5-1 and TRBJ1-3; TRBD1 aligns across 11 bases. Per the germline V gene, CDR1 is SGHRS and CDR2 is YFSETQ. The junction had 7 bases not matched to a gene; V was cut back by 4 bases and J by 4 bases. CDR3 length equals 16 residues. The CDR3 loop is CASSTSDRGQGNTIYF. DNA for the CDR3: TGCGCCAGCAGCACCTCGGACAGGGGGCAAGGAAACACCATATATTTT.

This chain links TRBV6-1 with TRBJ1-5; D unresolved. This CDR3 comprises 13 residues. Trimming shortened V by 2 bases and J by 3 bases, and 5 bases separated the two germline ends. CDR1 and CDR2 (germline): MNHNS, SASEGT. The CDR3 DNA follows: TGTGCCAGCAGTGAACGGTTCAATCAGCCCCAGCATTTT. It encodes CASSERFNQPQHF.

The chain combines TRBV28 with TRBJ1-5, with D unclear. This CDR3 comprises 16 residues. Trimming removed 1 base from V and 7 bases from J, with 17 bases in between. Germline V CDR1 and CDR2: MDHEN, SYDVKM. CDR3 loop: CASSLFFPRGGQPQHF. The CDR3 region has the DNA TGTGCCAGCAGTTTATTCTTCCCCCGGGGTGGCCAGCCCCAGCATTTT.

V gene TRBV3-1 (or the pseudogene TRBV3-2) combines with J gene TRBJ2-7; D perhaps matches TRBD1 (5 bases). The V and J ends lost 5 bases and 2 bases respectively, with 10 bases between them. There are 13 residues in the CDR3. Germline CDR1 reads LGHDT; CDR2 reads YNNKEL (reference sequence). DNA of the CDR3: TGTGCCAGCAGCAGGGGAATTACCTACGAGCAGTACTTC. It is translated as CASSRGITYEQYF.

The chain uses TRBV27 and TRBJ1-2; TRBD1 is a possible D gene (5 bases). V shed 4 bases and J shed 4 bases, with 10 bases lying between them. CDR3 size: 13 residues. CDR1 is MNHEY, CDR2 SMNVEV, per germline (reference sequence). DNA for the CDR3: TGTGCCAGCAGTTCGCGGGACGGCTATGGCTACACCTTC. Residues: CASSSRDGYGYTF.

V usage is TRBV19 and J usage is TRBJ2-3; maybe TRBD1 (6 bases). Trimming left V 0 bases short and J 5 bases short, with 9 bases between. The CDR3 length is 14 residues. The germline CDR1 and CDR2 sequences are LNHDA and SQIVND (reference sequence). CDR3 bases: TGTGCCAGTAGTATAGAGGGGGCAATAGATACGCAGTATTTT. Its protein product is CASSIEGAIDTQYF. The full variable domain, its missing parts supplied by reference TRBV19 and TRBJ2-3, is DGGITQSPKYLFRKEGQNVTLSCEQNLNHDAMYWYRQDPGQGLRLIYYSQIVNDFQKGDIAEGYSVSREKKESFPLTVTSAQKNPTAFYLCASSIEGAIDTQYFGPGTRLTVL.

The rearrangement links TRBV4-2 to TRBJ2-2; D perhaps matches TRBD2 (6 bases). Trimming removed 8 bases at V and 1 base at J, with 11 bases between. Germline V gene lookup returns CDR1 LGHNA and CDR2 YNFKEQ. The CDR3 sequence is 14 residues long. The CDR3 DNA reads as TGTGCCAGCGGTACGGGGGAGAACACCGGGGAGCTGTTTTTT. Translated, it gives CASGTGENTGELFF.

The chain has TRBV7-8 and TRBJ2-1, with D possibly TRBD2 on 5 matching bases. The CDR3 is 14 residues long. The germline V and J ends were trimmed by 0 bases and 9 bases, with 12 bases remaining between them. CDR1 and CDR2 (germline): SGHVS, FQNEAQ. Here the CDR3 DNA reads TGTGCCAGCAGCTTAGCGGAGCTAGCCCTTGAGCAGTTCTTC. Encoded protein: CASSLAELALEQFF.

The genes are TRBV24-1 and TRBJ1-4; TRBD1 matches 7 bases. J was trimmed by 8 bases and V by 5 bases; bases with no gene match: 10. CDR3 length: 15 residues. Germline V gene sequence: CDR1 KGHDR, CDR2 SFDVKD. Here the CDR3 reads CATSARTGGNEKLFF. DNA of the CDR3: TGTGCCACCAGTGCCCGGACAGGAGGAAACGAAAAACTGTTTTTT.

This clone appeared a single time. The rearrangement uses TRBV28 and TRBJ2-7; 10 bases line up with TRBD1. With 5 bases clipped from V and 3 bases from J, the junction kept 10 bases outside the gene matches. Germline V gives CDR1 MDHEN, CDR2 SYDVKM. The CDR3 length is 16 residues. The CDR3 DNA follows: TGTGCCAGCAGTCCCCCCGGGACAGGGGTGGGCTACGAGCAGTACTTC. This translates into CASSPPGTGVGYEQYF.

This chain links TRBV19 with TRBJ2-7, with D tentatively TRBD2 (5 bases). V was clipped by 6 bases and J by 3 bases, with 12 bases between them. The CDR3 has 13 amino acids. Looked up from germline, CDR1 is LNHDA and CDR2 is SQIVND (reference sequence). CDR3 in amino acids: CASSPGLSYEQYF. DNA for the CDR3: TGTGCCAGTAGCCCAGGACTGAGCTACGAGCAGTACTTC.

The J gene is TRBJ2-1, the V gene TRBV9; D ambiguous. The germline CDR1 and CDR2 sequences are SGDLS and YYNGEE. Trimming left V 0 bases short and J 1 base short, with 8 bases between. This CDR3 is built from 15 residues. This CDR3 reads CASSVAGISYNEQFF. DNA of the CDR3: TGTGCCAGCAGCGTAGCTGGCATATCCTACAATGAGCAGTTCTTC.

The chain joins TRBV4-1 to TRBJ2-3, with 7 bases that match TRBD2. Germline CDR1 MGHRA, CDR2 YSYEKL. V shed 0 bases and J 4 bases; nucleotides not matched to a gene: 13. The CDR3 consists of 18 residues. The CDR3 is CASSQDGAGAGRSDTQYF. For the CDR3, the DNA is TGCGCCAGCAGCCAAGACGGCGCGGGAGCGGGTAGGTCAGATACGCAGTATTTT.

CDR3 amino acids: CASSYPRGGIETQYF. CDR3 sequence (DNA): TGTGCCAGCAGTTACCCGAGGGGGGGGATCGAGACCCAGTACTTC. The V gene is TRBV6-5, the J gene TRBJ2-5; possibly TRBD2 for D (7 bases). Trimming removed 2 bases from V and 5 bases from J, with 15 bases in between. Germline assignment: CDR1 MNHEY and CDR2 SVGAGI. The CDR3 length is 15 residues.

V is TRBV6-5 and J is TRBJ2-7, with D tentatively TRBD2 (7 bases). The CDR3 has 15 amino acids. Germline-derived CDR1 and CDR2 are MNHEY and SVGAGI. Trimming took off 0 bases at V and 6 bases at J, with 15 bases between the two ends. The CDR3 DNA reads TGTGCCAGCAGTTACTCAGGGGGGGTCGACGGCGAGCAGTACTTC. Translated: CASSYSGGVDGEQYF.

This clone was counted once. The rearrangement uses TRBV5-6 and TRBJ2-7; D ambiguous. Trimming took 2 bases from V and 0 from J, leaving 6 bases between them. The germline CDR1 and CDR2 sequences are SGHDT and YYEEEE. The CDR3 loop spans 13 amino acids. The CDR3 coding sequence is TGTGCCAGCAGCTTTTTGAGCTCCTACGAGCAGTACTTC. Translation: CASSFLSSYEQYF.

This chain uses TRBV2 with TRBJ2-2; no reliable D call. Trimming removed 3 bases from V and 1 base from J, with 9 bases in between. Per the germline V gene, CDR1 is SNHLY and CDR2 is FYNNEI. The CDR3 is 15 residues long. CDR3 sequence: CASSDLRKNTGELFF. CDR3 DNA sequence: TGTGCCAGCAGTGACTTGCGGAAGAACACCGGGGAGCTGTTTTTT.

Regarding this clone: Distinct nucleotide sequences in the sample also encode this CDR3. The chain couples TRBV7-8 to TRBJ1-6; D is perhaps TRBD1 (6 bases). V lost 5 bases to trimming and J lost 4 bases, with 9 bases between them. Germline assignment: CDR1 SGHVS and CDR2 FQNEAQ. The CDR3 consists of 14 residues. The DNA of the CDR3 is TGTGCCAGCAGCCGGACAGAGTATAATTCACCCCTCCACTTT. Its translation is CASSRTEYNSPLHF.

V gene TRBV30 combines with J gene TRBJ1-2; D unresolved. Trimming removed 0 bases from V and 6 bases from J, with 11 bases in between. The germline V gene has CDR1 GTSNPN and CDR2 SVGIG (reference sequence). The CDR3 covers 13 residues. The CDR3 protein is CAWSVPGDHGYTF. The CDR3 DNA reads as TGTGCCTGGAGTGTACCCGGGGATCATGGCTACACCTTC.

To note about this clone: Sequence at one end of the junction differs from germline and may be a read error. The chain combines TRBV29-1 with TRBJ2-4; maybe TRBD2 (6 bases). Per the germline V gene, CDR1 is SQVTM and CDR2 is ANQGSEA. This CDR3 has 12 residues. DNA of the CDR3: TGCAGCGTTGGGGACTCCAAGAACATTCAGTACTTC. It translates to CSVGDSKNIQYF.

The chain recombines TRBV5-1 with TRBJ2-7, with 9 bases aligning to TRBD2. Germline CDR1 reads SGHRS; CDR2 reads YFSETQ. CDR3 length: 13 residues. Trimming removed 4 bases from V and 5 bases from J; junction bases left unmatched: 4. This chain's CDR3 is CASSRAGGHEQYF. CDR3 DNA: TGCGCCAGCAGCCGAGCGGGAGGCCACGAGCAGTACTTC. The whole variable domain, remainder taken from reference TRBV5-1 and TRBJ2-7, is KAGVTQTPRYLIKTRGQQVTLSCSPISGHRSVSWYQQTPGQGLQFLFEYFSETQRNKGNFPGRFSGRQFSNSRSEMNVSTLELGDSALYLCASSRAGGHEQYFGPGTRLTVT.